What follows is one T cell receptor (beta chain) and its context. Antigen specificity is unknown. CDR1 MDHEN and CDR2 SYDVKM come from the germline V gene. The CDR3 runs 14 residues. Between the trimmed V and J ends, which lost 10 bases and 2 bases, there was a span of 15 bases. Unique molecular identifiers were present in the TCR beta cDNA libraries. TCRdb fed the PCR reads into MiXCR, producing one record per CDR3 protein. The table shows 170,000 or so distinct CDR3 sequences, with approximately 31% occurring only once. This entry comes from a study of post-analysis software for immune sequencing data. Study results and caveats: TRBV5-6, TRBV5-1 and TRBV20-1 were among roughly 5 TRBV segments more frequent in patients than controls.

The chain recombines TRBV28 with TRBJ2-1; a weak D match, TRBD2 (6 bases). The sample comprised blood. This TCR was recovered from a girl aged 10-17 years with multiple sclerosis. CDR3 region: CATSSENAYNEQFF. DNA of the CDR3: TGTGCCACCTCTAGCGAGAACGCCTACAATGAGCAGTTCTTC.